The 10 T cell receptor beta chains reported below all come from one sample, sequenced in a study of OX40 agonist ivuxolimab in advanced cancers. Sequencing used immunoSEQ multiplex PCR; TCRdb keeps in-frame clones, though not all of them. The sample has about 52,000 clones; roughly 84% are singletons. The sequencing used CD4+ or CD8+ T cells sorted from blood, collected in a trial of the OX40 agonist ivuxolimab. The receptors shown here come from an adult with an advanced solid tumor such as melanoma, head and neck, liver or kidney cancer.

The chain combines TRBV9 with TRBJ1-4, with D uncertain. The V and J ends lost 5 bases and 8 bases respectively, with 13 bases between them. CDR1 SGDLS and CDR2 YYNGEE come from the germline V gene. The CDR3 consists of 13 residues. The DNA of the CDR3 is TGTGCCAGCAGGCTTCGGACCCCCGAAAAACTGTTTTTT. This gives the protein CASRLRTPEKLFF.

The CDR3 region has the DNA TGTGCCACCGTCCCACAAACCCCCCGACTAGCGGGAGTAGCAGATACGCAGTATTTT. Translation gives CATVPQTPRLAGVADTQYF. This chain links TRBV2 with TRBJ2-3; 12 nucleotides agree with TRBD2. Germline CDR1 SNHLY, CDR2 FYNNEI. The CDR3 is 19 amino acids. Trimming took 10 bases from V and 4 from J; bases not matched to a gene: 21.

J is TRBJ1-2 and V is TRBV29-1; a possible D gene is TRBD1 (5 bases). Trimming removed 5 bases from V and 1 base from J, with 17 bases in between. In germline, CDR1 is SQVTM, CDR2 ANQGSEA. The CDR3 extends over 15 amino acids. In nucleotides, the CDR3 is TGCAGCGTTTCCCTATCAGGGAGGGGTAACTATGGCTACACCTTC. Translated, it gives CSVSLSGRGNYGYTF.

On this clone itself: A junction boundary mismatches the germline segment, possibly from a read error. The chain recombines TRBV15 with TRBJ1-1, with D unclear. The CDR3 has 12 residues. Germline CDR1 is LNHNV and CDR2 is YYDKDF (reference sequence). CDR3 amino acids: CATSGENTEAFF. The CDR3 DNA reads TGTGCCACCAGCGGAGAGAACACTGAAGCTTTCTTT.

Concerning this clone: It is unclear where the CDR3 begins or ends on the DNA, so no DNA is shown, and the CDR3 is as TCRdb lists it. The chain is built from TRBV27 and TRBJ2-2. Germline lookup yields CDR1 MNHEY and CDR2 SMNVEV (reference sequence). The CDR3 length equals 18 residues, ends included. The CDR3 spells CASSFGPGVTINTGELFF.

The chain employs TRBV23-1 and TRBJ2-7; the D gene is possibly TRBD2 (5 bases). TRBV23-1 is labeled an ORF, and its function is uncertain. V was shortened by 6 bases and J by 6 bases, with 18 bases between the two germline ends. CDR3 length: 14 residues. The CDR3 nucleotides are TGCGCCAGCAGCCTCAACGCGGGTTCGGGCGAGCAGTACTTC. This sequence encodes CASSLNAGSGEQYF.

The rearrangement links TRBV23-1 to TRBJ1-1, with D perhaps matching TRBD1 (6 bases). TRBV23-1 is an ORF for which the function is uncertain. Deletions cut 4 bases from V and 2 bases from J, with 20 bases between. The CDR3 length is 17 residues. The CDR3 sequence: CASSPRRKGQLNTEAFF. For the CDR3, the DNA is TGCGCCAGCAGTCCGAGACGAAAGGGACAACTCAACACTGAAGCTTTCTTT.

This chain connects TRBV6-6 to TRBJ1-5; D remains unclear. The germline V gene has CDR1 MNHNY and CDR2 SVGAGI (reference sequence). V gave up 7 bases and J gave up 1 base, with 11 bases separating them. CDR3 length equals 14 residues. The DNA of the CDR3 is TGTGCCAGCACCCGAGGGCAAAGCAATCAGCCCCAGCATTTT. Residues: CASTRGQSNQPQHF.

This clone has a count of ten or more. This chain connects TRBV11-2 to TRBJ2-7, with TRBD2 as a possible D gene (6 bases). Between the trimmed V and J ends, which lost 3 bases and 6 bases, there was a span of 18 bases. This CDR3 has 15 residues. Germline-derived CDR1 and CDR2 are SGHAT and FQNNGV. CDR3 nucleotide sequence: TGTGCCAGCAGCTTTAGTTCCCGGGAGCAGCCCGAGCAGTACTTC. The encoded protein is CASSFSSREQPEQYF.

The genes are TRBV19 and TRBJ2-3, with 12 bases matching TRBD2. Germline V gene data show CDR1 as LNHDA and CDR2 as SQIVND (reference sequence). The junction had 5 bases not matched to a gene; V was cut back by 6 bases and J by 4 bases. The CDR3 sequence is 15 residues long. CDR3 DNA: TGTGCCAGTAGCCCGACTAGCGGGAGATCAGATACGCAGTATTTT. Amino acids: CASSPTSGRSDTQYF.